Presented here are 17 T cell receptor beta chains from one specimen sequenced in a study of T-cell reconstitution after alpha-beta-depleted transplantation in children. Library preparation (for TCRbeta) was performed with unique molecular identifiers. TCRdb re-derived calls from the PCR reads in MiXCR, one entry per CDR3 protein. The sample includes around 960,000 distinct CDR3 sequences, about 30% of them seen just once. Sample: PBMCs, mostly from graft donor cells, taken 360 days after TCRalphabeta/CD19-depleted stem cell transplant. These receptor sequences come from a boy less than two years old who had a stem cell transplant for SCID, so the T cells may come from the graft donor.

The chain combines TRBV12-5 with TRBJ2-1, with a weak D call TRBD2 (5 bases). V gave up 2 bases and J gave up 1 base, with 15 bases separating them. This CDR3 contains 17 residues. Germline CDR1 and CDR2: LGHNT and FRNRAP. The CDR3 DNA reads TGTGCTAGTGGTTTGCTGATGACTGAGGGATCCTACAATGAGCAGTTCTTC. Its translation is CASGLLMTEGSYNEQFF.

This clonotype came up once. V and J are TRBV6-6 and TRBJ2-7; possibly TRBD1 for D (6 bases). The CDR3 contains 12 residues. The germline V and J ends were trimmed by 6 bases and 9 bases, with 15 bases remaining between them. CDR1 MNHNY and CDR2 SVGAGI come from the germline V gene (reference sequence). The CDR3 region is CASSFNRAGQYF. DNA for the CDR3: TGTGCCAGCAGCTTCAACAGGGCCGGGCAGTACTTC.

In its sample, this clonotype was seen a few times. This chain links TRBV12-3 or TRBV12-4 with TRBJ2-7, with 8 bases lining up with TRBD1. With V trimmed by 5 bases and J by 1 base, 7 bases remained unmatched. CDR3 size: 15 residues. The CDR3 spells CASSPRTGNSYEQYF. The CDR3 DNA reads as TGTGCCAGCAGTCCCCGGACAGGGAATTCCTACGAGCAGTACTTC.

The V call is TRBV4-2, the J call TRBJ1-1; D unclear. CDR1 and CDR2 from the germline V gene are LGHNA and YNFKEQ. Trimming took off 3 bases at V and 1 base at J, with 6 bases between the two ends. This CDR3 spans 13 amino acids. The CDR3 region is CASSQQSNTEAFF. The CDR3 coding sequence is TGTGCCAGCAGCCAGCAATCGAACACTGAAGCTTTCTTT.

The chain carries TRBV15 and TRBJ1-3, with 8 bases matching TRBD1. Trimming removed 2 bases from V and 3 bases from J; junction bases left unmatched: 9. CDR1 and CDR2 (germline): LNHNV, YYDKDF (reference sequence). This CDR3 region has 17 residues. The CDR3 protein is CATSRFPTGTGGNTIYF. The CDR3 DNA reads TGTGCCACCAGCAGATTTCCTACCGGGACAGGTGGAAACACCATATATTTT.

The genes are TRBV20-1 and TRBJ1-1; no definite D call. Germline CDR1 is DFQATT and CDR2 is SNEGSKA (reference sequence). Trimming removed 5 bases from V and 5 bases from J, with 15 bases in between. The CDR3 contains 13 residues. CDR3 nucleotide sequence: TGCAGTGCTCTGCCGAGGGCGCGGACTGAAGCTTTCTTT. It encodes CSALPRARTEAFF.

A few counts support this clonotype. This sequence joins TRBV5-1 and TRBJ1-5, with D unclear. The CDR3 is made up of 14 amino acids. Germline V lookup: CDR1 SGHRS, CDR2 YFSETQ. V was trimmed by 4 bases and J by 3 bases, leaving 11 bases between them. The CDR3 sequence is CASSPTSINQPQHF. CDR3 DNA sequence: TGCGCCAGCAGCCCGACCTCTATCAATCAGCCCCAGCATTTT.

The DNA of the CDR3 is TGTGCCAGCAGTTCCCGGACGTCACAAGGGGGCAATGAGCAGTTCTTC. Residues: CASSSRTSQGGNEQFF. V usage is TRBV3-1 and J usage is TRBJ2-1; a weak D match, TRBD1 (6 bases). This CDR3 contains 16 residues. CDR1 LGHDT and CDR2 YNNKEL come from the germline V gene (reference sequence). The V end was cut by 6 bases, the J end by 6 bases, with 21 bases between.

The rearrangement links TRBV7-8 to TRBJ1-6, with a tentative D call TRBD1 (6 bases). This CDR3 region has 15 residues. V lost 1 base and J lost 7, with 11 bases in between. The V gene's germline CDR1 is SGHVS and CDR2 FQNEAQ. Written as DNA, the CDR3 is TGTGCCAGCAGCTTAGTAAGGACAGAGAATTCACCCCTCCACTTT. It encodes CASSLVRTENSPLHF.

The CDR3 here is CASSPTGIETQYF. CDR3 DNA: TGTGCCAGCAGCCCGACAGGGATAGAGACCCAGTACTTC. This rearrangement joins TRBV5-6 to TRBJ2-5; the match to TRBD1 covers 7 bases. V dropped 4 bases and J dropped 4; count of bases not matched to a gene: 4. The CDR3 loop spans 13 amino acids. Per the germline V gene, CDR1 is SGHDT and CDR2 is YYEEEE.

This clonotype was found a few times. The chain links TRBV4-3 to TRBJ2-7; 8 bases fit TRBD1. Losses at the gene ends were 0 bases for V and 2 bases for J; bases not matched to a gene: 6. CDR3 length equals 16 residues. Germline lookup yields CDR1 LGHNA and CDR2 YSLEER. The CDR3 region has the DNA TGCGCCAGCAGCCAAGAGTATCAACAGGGGGCCTACGAGCAGTACTTC. This sequence encodes CASSQEYQQGAYEQYF.

V and J are TRBV3-1 and TRBJ2-7, with D possibly being TRBD2 (6 bases). The CDR3 totals 15 residues. Germline V lookup: CDR1 LGHDT, CDR2 YNNKEL (reference sequence). Trimming took off 0 bases at V and 7 bases at J, with 16 bases between the two ends. The CDR3 is CASSQDPLLRGEQYF. Written as DNA, the CDR3 is TGTGCCAGCAGCCAAGATCCCTTACTTCGGGGGGAGCAGTACTTC.

In its sample, this clonotype was seen many times. The rearrangement joins TRBV10-3 to TRBJ2-7; tentative D call: TRBD1 (5 bases). Germline CDR1 and CDR2: ENHRY and SYGVKD. Trimming removed 0 bases from V and 2 bases from J, with 8 bases in between. The CDR3 extends over 14 amino acids. The CDR3 coding sequence is TGTGCCATCAGTGAGTCGCCAGGGACCTACGAGCAGTACTTC. As protein: CAISESPGTYEQYF.

The chain carries TRBV9 and TRBJ2-3, with D tentatively TRBD2 (7 bases). Germline V lookup: CDR1 SGDLS, CDR2 YYNGEE. Trimming removed 7 bases from V and 2 bases from J, with 14 bases in between. This CDR3 comprises 14 residues. CDR3 sequence: CASGGGSFTDTQYF. CDR3 DNA sequence: TGTGCCAGCGGGGGGGGCAGTTTCACAGATACGCAGTATTTT.

Only a few counts were recorded for this clonotype. The chain carries TRBV29-1 and TRBJ2-3, with 8 bases matching TRBD1. Germline values: CDR1 SQVTM, CDR2 ANQGSEA. The CDR3 sequence is 14 residues long. With 3 bases clipped from V and 0 bases from J, the junction kept 2 bases outside the gene matches. CDR3 protein: CSVEGTGSTDTQYF. The CDR3 region has the DNA TGCAGCGTTGAGGGGACAGGTAGCACAGATACGCAGTATTTT.

The V gene is TRBV29-1, the J gene TRBJ2-2; possibly TRBD1 for D (6 bases). Germline CDR1 is SQVTM and CDR2 is ANQGSEA. The V gene lost 7 bases and the J gene lost 4 bases, with 19 bases spanning the gap. The CDR3 totals 15 residues. The CDR3 sequence: CSGLGWGQGTGELFF. The DNA of the CDR3 is TGCAGCGGCCTTGGGTGGGGGCAGGGCACCGGGGAGCTGTTTTTT.

The V and J genes are TRBV7-2 and TRBJ2-5, with 9 positions matching TRBD2. V lost 1 base and J lost 8; bases outside the gene matches: 2. This CDR3 region has 13 residues. From germline, CDR1 is SGHTA and CDR2 FQGNSA. The CDR3 loop is CASSLVREGTQYF. CDR3 sequence (DNA): TGTGCCAGCAGCTTAGTGCGGGAGGGTACCCAGTACTTC.